The sequence of this T cell receptor (beta chain) was determined in a study of tumor-infiltrating lymphocytes in oesophageal squamous cell carcinoma. MiXCR, applied by TCRdb to the PCR reads, yields one record per CDR3 protein. The table lists about 14,000 distinct CDR3 sequences, 46% of them singletons, with roughly half in the top ten. At least ten counts were recorded for this clonotype. V dropped 4 bases and J dropped 7 bases, with 7 bases sitting between them. The CDR3 is 11 amino acids. Germline values: CDR1 SGHAT, CDR2 FQNNGV. The origin of this receptor is a male donor with esophageal squamous cell carcinoma. What was sequenced was blood. The gene calls are TRBV11-2 and TRBJ1-1; D is unclear. Here the CDR3 reads CASSYFDEAFF. CDR3 DNA sequence: TGTGCCAGCAGCTACTTCGATGAAGCTTTCTTT. The full variable domain, with the rest looked up from reference TRBV11-2 and TRBJ1-1, is EAGVAQSPRYKIIEKRQSVAFWCNPISGHATLYWYQQILGQGPKLLIQFQNNGVVDDSQLPKDRFSAERLKGVDSTLKIQPAKLEDSAVYLCASSYFDEAFFGQGTRLTVV.